The rows below give T cell receptor beta chains drawn from one sample of a study of blood T cells in healthy people across ages. Each CDR3 protein is one row after TCRdb ran MiXCR on the 5' RACE reads. The sample contains 790,000 or so distinct CDR3 sequences, more than 50% of which appear only once. Sequenced: blood. All receptors come from a man aged 35 to 55 in good health. The CDR3 runs from the conserved cysteine through the conserved F or W. The order of the fields is CDR3 protein, CDR3 DNA, V gene, clone size, J gene, D gene. The D gene is left open where the match is weak. Clone size is stated in some rows and not others, as once, few, many or a class when expanded.

cdr3_aa: CSVEGRGPTSYGYTF
cdr3_nt: TGCAGCGTTGAAGGCCGGGGCCCGACCTCTTATGGCTACACCTTC
v_call: TRBV29-1
clone_size: -
j_call: TRBJ1-2
d_call: -

cdr3_aa: CSRDLYTDTQYF
cdr3_nt: TGCAGTAGGGACTTGTACACAGATACGCAGTATTTT
v_call: TRBV20-1
clone_size: -
j_call: TRBJ2-3
d_call: -

cdr3_aa: CSVGEGPFLNEQFF
cdr3_nt: TGCAGCGTTGGAGAGGGCCCATTTCTCAATGAGCAGTTCTTC
v_call: TRBV29-1
clone_size: few
j_call: TRBJ2-1
d_call: -

cdr3_aa: CASSLDAVATNEQYF
cdr3_nt: TGCGCCAGCAGCTTGGACGCGGTTGCTACCAATGAGCAGTACTTC
v_call: TRBV5-1
clone_size: -
j_call: TRBJ2-7
d_call: -

cdr3_aa: CASSYSRQGPGYTF
cdr3_nt: TGTGCCAGCAGTTACTCGAGGCAGGGACCCGGCTACACCTTC
v_call: TRBV6-5
clone_size: once
j_call: TRBJ1-2
d_call: -

cdr3_aa: CSVEPLQRKETQYF
cdr3_nt: TGCAGCGTTGAACCGTTACAGCGGAAAGAGACCCAGTACTTC
v_call: TRBV29-1
clone_size: few
j_call: TRBJ2-5
d_call: -

cdr3_aa: CASSSFNPGLDGAQYF
cdr3_nt: TGTGCCAGCAGCTCGTTCAATCCGGGCCTCGATGGGGCCCAGTACTTC
v_call: TRBV7-2
clone_size: -
j_call: TRBJ2-5
d_call: -

cdr3_aa: CASSQEFGVGGETQYF
cdr3_nt: TGTGCCAGCAGCCAAGAATTCGGGGTCGGAGGGGAGACCCAGTACTTC
v_call: TRBV3-1
clone_size: few
j_call: TRBJ2-5
d_call: -

cdr3_aa: CASSARQGNRAGANVLTF
cdr3_nt: TGTGCCAGCAGTGCGCGACAGGGCAATCGGGCTGGGGCCAACGTCCTGACTTTC
v_call: TRBV6-1
clone_size: few
j_call: TRBJ2-6
d_call: TRBD1

cdr3_aa: CASGDRAYEQFF
cdr3_nt: TGTGCCAGCGGTGACCGTGCATATGAGCAGTTCTTC
v_call: TRBV7-9
clone_size: -
j_call: TRBJ2-1
d_call: -

cdr3_aa: CAISEGQGPTNEKLFF
cdr3_nt: TGTGCCATCAGTGAGGGCCAGGGCCCAACTAATGAAAAACTGTTTTTT
v_call: TRBV10-3
clone_size: few
j_call: TRBJ1-4
d_call: -

cdr3_aa: CASSLVVSGAKITGELFF
cdr3_nt: TGTGCCAGCAGCTTAGTAGTTAGCGGGGCCAAAATTACCGGGGAGCTGTTTTTT
v_call: TRBV7-2
clone_size: -
j_call: TRBJ2-2
d_call: TRBD2

cdr3_aa: CATSDLTQGGDTQYF
cdr3_nt: TGTGCCACCAGTGATTTGACACAGGGTGGGGATACGCAGTATTTT
v_call: TRBV24-1
clone_size: few
j_call: TRBJ2-3
d_call: -

cdr3_aa: CASSQDRQVVAGELFF
cdr3_nt: TGCGCCAGCAGCCAAGACCGACAGGTAGTCGCCGGGGAGCTGTTTTTT
v_call: TRBV4-1
clone_size: -
j_call: TRBJ2-2
d_call: -

cdr3_aa: CAISGFGTDTQYF
cdr3_nt: TGTGCCATCAGTGGATTTGGGACAGATACGCAGTATTTT
v_call: TRBV10-3
clone_size: -
j_call: TRBJ2-3
d_call: -

cdr3_aa: CASAGVNYGYTF
cdr3_nt: TGTGCCAGCGCAGGGGTGAACTATGGCTACACCTTC
v_call: TRBV2
clone_size: -
j_call: TRBJ1-2
d_call: -

cdr3_aa: CASRERGSQIGETQYF
cdr3_nt: TGTGCCAGCAGAGAGCGGGGTTCGCAAATCGGGGAGACCCAGTACTTC
v_call: TRBV27
clone_size: -
j_call: TRBJ2-5
d_call: TRBD2

cdr3_aa: CASSLTGGGSQETQYF
cdr3_nt: TGTGCCAGCAGCTTAACGGGGGGAGGGAGTCAAGAGACCCAGTACTTC
v_call: TRBV7-3
clone_size: -
j_call: TRBJ2-5
d_call: TRBD2

cdr3_aa: CASSLPGTGEETQYF
cdr3_nt: TGTGCCAGCAGTCTCCCCGGGACAGGGGAAGAGACCCAGTACTTC
v_call: TRBV28
clone_size: few
j_call: TRBJ2-5
d_call: TRBD1

cdr3_aa: CASSLLVGTANNEQFF
cdr3_nt: TGTGCCAGCAGTTTATTGGTTGGGACAGCAAACAATGAGCAGTTCTTC
v_call: TRBV27
clone_size: -
j_call: TRBJ2-1
d_call: TRBD1

cdr3_aa: CSVEMDPRGWEQYF
cdr3_nt: TGCAGCGTTGAAATGGACCCAAGAGGTTGGGAGCAGTACTTC
v_call: TRBV29-1
clone_size: few
j_call: TRBJ2-7
d_call: -

cdr3_aa: CASSLFTNTGELFF
cdr3_nt: TGTGCCAGCAGCTTATTCACGAACACCGGGGAGCTGTTTTTT
v_call: TRBV7-9
clone_size: -
j_call: TRBJ2-2
d_call: -

cdr3_aa: CASSLGRGAEQYF
cdr3_nt: TGTGCCAGCAGTTTAGGGCGGGGGGCCGAGCAGTACTTC
v_call: TRBV27
clone_size: many
j_call: TRBJ2-7
d_call: TRBD2

cdr3_aa: CASSVDSGGSYEQYF
cdr3_nt: TGTGCCAGCAGCGTAGACTCGGGAGGGTCCTACGAGCAGTACTTC
v_call: TRBV9
clone_size: few
j_call: TRBJ2-7
d_call: TRBD2

cdr3_aa: CASSPGGTYTQYF
cdr3_nt: TGTGCCAGCTCTCCCGGAGGGACATATACGCAGTATTTT
v_call: TRBV2
clone_size: few
j_call: TRBJ2-3
d_call: -

cdr3_aa: CASSLGQGRDEQYF
cdr3_nt: TGTGCCAGCAGCCTCGGACAGGGAAGGGACGAGCAGTACTTC
v_call: TRBV7-9
clone_size: -
j_call: TRBJ2-7
d_call: TRBD1

cdr3_aa: CASSLKSDGQRRYTF
cdr3_nt: TGTGCCAGCAGTTTAAAGTCCGATGGACAGAGGCGCTACACCTTC
v_call: TRBV27
clone_size: -
j_call: TRBJ1-2
d_call: -

cdr3_aa: CASSISPNEQGLAFF
cdr3_nt: TGTGCCAGCAGCATAAGCCCCAATGAGCAGGGGCTAGCTTTCTTT
v_call: TRBV7-3
clone_size: -
j_call: TRBJ1-1
d_call: -

cdr3_aa: CASSWRDGSTDTQYF
cdr3_nt: TGTGCCAGCAGCTGGAGGGACGGGAGCACAGATACGCAGTATTTT
v_call: TRBV12-3/TRBV12-4
clone_size: -
j_call: TRBJ2-3
d_call: -

cdr3_aa: CSARDKEVEWGGDTQYF
cdr3_nt: TGCAGTGCTAGAGATAAAGAAGTAGAGTGGGGGGGAGATACGCAGTATTTT
v_call: TRBV20-1
clone_size: -
j_call: TRBJ2-3
d_call: TRBD2

cdr3_aa: CASSSPGGGFVDTQYF
cdr3_nt: TGTGCCAGCAGCTCCCCCGGCGGGGGATTTGTAGATACGCAGTATTTT
v_call: TRBV7-2
clone_size: -
j_call: TRBJ2-3
d_call: TRBD2

cdr3_aa: CSVDGVTGDEETQFF
cdr3_nt: TGCAGCGTCGATGGGGTAACAGGGGATGAGGAGACCCAGTTCTTC
v_call: TRBV29-1
clone_size: -
j_call: TRBJ2-1
d_call: TRBD1

cdr3_aa: CASSFPGPSGANVLTF
cdr3_nt: TGTGCCAGCAGTTTCCCAGGGCCCTCTGGGGCCAACGTCCTGACTTTC
v_call: TRBV28
clone_size: few
j_call: TRBJ2-6
d_call: -

cdr3_aa: CSAPRQGDTEAFF
cdr3_nt: TGCAGTGCTCCCAGACAGGGTGACACTGAAGCTTTCTTT
v_call: TRBV20-1
clone_size: -
j_call: TRBJ1-1
d_call: TRBD1

cdr3_aa: CSATKDRGTF
cdr3_nt: TGCAGTGCTACAAAGGACAGGGGCACCTTC
v_call: TRBV20-1
clone_size: few
j_call: TRBJ1-2
d_call: TRBD1

cdr3_aa: CASSQTTGVQETQYF
cdr3_nt: TGTGCCAGCAGCCAAACGACAGGGGTTCAAGAGACCCAGTACTTC
v_call: TRBV3-1
clone_size: few
j_call: TRBJ2-5
d_call: TRBD1

cdr3_aa: CSARDGGQGAGYTF
cdr3_nt: TGCAGTGCTAGAGACGGCGGACAGGGCGCGGGCTACACCTTC
v_call: TRBV20-1
clone_size: -
j_call: TRBJ1-2
d_call: TRBD1

cdr3_aa: CASSYRVEQPQHF
cdr3_nt: TGTGCCAGCAGCTACAGGGTTGAACAGCCCCAGCATTTT
v_call: TRBV7-2
clone_size: few
j_call: TRBJ1-5
d_call: -

cdr3_aa: CSARLDVGGWNQPQHF
cdr3_nt: TGCAGTGCTAGACTAGATGTAGGGGGATGGAATCAGCCCCAGCATTTT
v_call: TRBV20-1
clone_size: once
j_call: TRBJ1-5
d_call: -

cdr3_aa: CASGPTGGGETQYF
cdr3_nt: TGTGCCAGCGGCCCTACAGGGGGGGGAGAGACCCAGTACTTC
v_call: TRBV12-3/TRBV12-4
clone_size: -
j_call: TRBJ2-5
d_call: -

cdr3_aa: CASSLWGGSYEQYF
cdr3_nt: TGTGCCAGCAGTTTATGGGGGGGGTCCTACGAGCAGTACTTC
v_call: TRBV6-2/TRBV6-3
clone_size: once
j_call: TRBJ2-7
d_call: TRBD2

cdr3_aa: CASSQALRGKGNEQFF
cdr3_nt: TGTGCCAGCAGCCAAGCGCTTAGGGGAAAGGGCAATGAGCAGTTCTTC
v_call: TRBV4-2
clone_size: few
j_call: TRBJ2-1
d_call: -

cdr3_aa: CASSLGGRSYGYTF
cdr3_nt: TGTGCCAGCAGCTTAGGGGGACGGTCCTATGGCTACACCTTC
v_call: TRBV7-3
clone_size: -
j_call: TRBJ1-2
d_call: -

cdr3_aa: CASSPMGNEQFF
cdr3_nt: TGTGCCAGCTCCCCAATGGGGAATGAGCAGTTCTTC
v_call: TRBV18
clone_size: few
j_call: TRBJ2-1
d_call: -

cdr3_aa: CASSYSGQGSHEKLFF
cdr3_nt: TGTGCCAGCAGTTACTCCGGACAGGGGAGCCACGAAAAACTGTTTTTT
v_call: TRBV6-2/TRBV6-3
clone_size: -
j_call: TRBJ1-4
d_call: TRBD1

cdr3_aa: CSVVVGAAGANVLTF
cdr3_nt: TGCAGCGTTGTTGTGGGGGCAGCTGGGGCCAACGTCCTGACTTTC
v_call: TRBV29-1
clone_size: many
j_call: TRBJ2-6
d_call: -

cdr3_aa: CASGGTPDWNQPQHF
cdr3_nt: TGTGCCAGCGGAGGGACGCCAGATTGGAATCAGCCCCAGCATTTT
v_call: TRBV21-1
clone_size: -
j_call: TRBJ1-5
d_call: -

cdr3_aa: CSVKQTVNYDYTF
cdr3_nt: TGCAGCGTGAAGCAGACAGTGAACTATGACTACACCTTC
v_call: TRBV29-1
clone_size: -
j_call: TRBJ1-2
d_call: -

cdr3_aa: CSARLAGGETQYF
cdr3_nt: TGCAGTGCACGGCTAGCGGGAGGGGAGACCCAGTACTTC
v_call: TRBV20-1
clone_size: -
j_call: TRBJ2-5
d_call: TRBD2

cdr3_aa: CASSKKLGGVGANVLTF
cdr3_nt: TGTGCCAGCAGCAAAAAATTAGGGGGGGTTGGGGCCAACGTCCTGACTTTC
v_call: TRBV25-1
clone_size: few
j_call: TRBJ2-6
d_call: -

cdr3_aa: CASTSPLGDTQYF
cdr3_nt: TGTGCCAGTACTTCCCCCCTCGGGGATACGCAGTATTTT
v_call: TRBV27
clone_size: -
j_call: TRBJ2-3
d_call: -

cdr3_aa: CSARPQGNNYEQYF
cdr3_nt: TGCAGTGCTAGGCCGCAGGGGAATAACTACGAGCAGTACTTC
v_call: TRBV20-1
clone_size: -
j_call: TRBJ2-7
d_call: -

cdr3_aa: CASSARAIYEQYF
cdr3_nt: TGTGCCAGCAGTGCAAGGGCGATATACGAGCAGTACTTC
v_call: TRBV28
clone_size: -
j_call: TRBJ2-7
d_call: -